This is a list of T cell receptor beta chains from one sample in a study of T cell responses to AZD1222 COVID-19 vaccine. Assay used: immunoSEQ multiplex PCR; TCRdb lists only in-frame clones, some missing. The profile shows about 100,000 clones, 80% to 90% of them singletons. The sample consisted of peripheral blood, taken on day 0 of AZD1222 vaccination. Source of these receptors: an adult in good health. Both conserved end residues are part of each CDR3. D genes are given only for firm matches. The size field is filled for only some rows; it gives once, few, many or a size class.

V gene,J gene,CDR3 length,clone size,D gene,CDR3 protein,CDR3 DNA
TRBV14,TRBJ2-2,15,NA,TRBD1,CASSQRLTGTGELFF,TGTGCCAGCAGCCAGCGATTGACAGGGACCGGGGAGCTGTTTTTT
TRBV6-2/TRBV6-3,TRBJ2-7,14,NA,NA,CASSLVVGPYEQYF,TGTGCCAGCAGCCTAGTGGTAGGCCCCTACGAGCAGTACTTC
TRBV28,TRBJ2-7,14,NA,TRBD1,CASSLRGQGWEQYF,TGTGCCAGCAGTTTAAGAGGACAGGGGTGGGAGCAGTACTTC
TRBV19,TRBJ1-3,15,once,NA,CASSRIPPSGNTIYF,TGTGCCAGTAGCCGGATCCCGCCCTCTGGAAACACCATATATTTT
TRBV7-8,TRBJ1-3,12,NA,NA,CASSLQGHTIYF,TGTGCCAGCAGTCTCCAGGGTCACACCATATATTTT
TRBV18,TRBJ1-3,15,NA,TRBD1,CASSPLGTEGNTIYF,TGTGCCAGCTCACCACTCGGGACAGAAGGAAACACCATATATTTT
TRBV5-8,TRBJ2-7,12,NA,NA,CASTWGVNEQYF,TGTGCCAGCACCTGGGGGGTGAACGAGCAGTACTTC
TRBV13,TRBJ2-3,13,NA,NA,CASSPPLSDTQYF,TGTGCCAGCAGCCCACCACTTTCAGATACGCAGTATTTT
TRBV9,TRBJ1-1,17,NA,NA,CASSVDTGALGNTEAFF,TGTGCCAGCAGCGTAGACACGGGGGCCCTGGGGAACACTGAAGCTTTCTTT
TRBV5-1,TRBJ2-2,17,NA,TRBD2,CASSSSPRGDYGGELFF,TGCGCCAGCAGCTCTAGCCCTCGGGGGGATTATGGCGGGGAGCTGTTTTTT
TRBV20-1,TRBJ1-5,14,NA,NA,CSASLGPSNQPQHF,TGCAGTGCTAGTCTCGGACCTAGCAATCAGCCCCAGCATTTT
TRBV5-1,TRBJ1-1,15,NA,NA,CASSLLKRGNTEAFF,TGCGCCAGCAGCTTGTTAAAGAGGGGTAACACTGAAGCTTTCTTT
TRBV5-1,TRBJ2-5,17,NA,NA,CASSPQGGGATGETQYF,TGCGCCAGCAGCCCCCAAGGTGGGGGGGCTACGGGAGAGACCCAGTACTTC
TRBV9,TRBJ1-1,16,NA,NA,CASSPGPASWNTEAFF,TGTGCCAGCAGCCCCGGACCGGCGTCCTGGAACACTGAAGCTTTCTTT
TRBV27,TRBJ1-6,18,NA,TRBD1,CASSPQTGALPGYSPLHF,TGTGCCAGCAGTCCGCAGACAGGGGCCTTACCGGGATATTCACCCCTCCACTTT
TRBV9,TRBJ2-3,16,NA,TRBD2,CASSVTSSGAPDTQYF,TGTGCCAGCAGCGTAACGTCTAGCGGGGCCCCAGATACGCAGTATTTT
TRBV19,TRBJ1-2,14,NA,NA,CASSMSGPNYGYTF,TGTGCCAGTAGTATGTCCGGTCCTAACTATGGCTACACCTTC
TRBV5-5,TRBJ2-7,15,NA,NA,CASSFGPTNSYEQYF,TGTGCCAGCAGCTTCGGTCCGACCAACTCCTACGAGCAGTACTTC
TRBV5-1,TRBJ2-7,16,NA,NA,CASSLAGGEGTYEQYF,TGCGCCAGCAGCTTGGCCGGGGGTGAGGGAACCTACGAGCAGTACTTC
TRBV5-1,TRBJ1-6,13,NA,NA,CASRLRLGSPLHF,TGCGCCAGCAGGTTGCGGTTGGGTTCACCCCTCCACTTT
TRBV5-1,TRBJ1-1,14,once,TRBD1,CASSAGRQGLFAFF,TGCGCCAGCAGCGCCGGAAGACAGGGCCTCTTCGCTTTCTTT
TRBV6-2/TRBV6-3,TRBJ2-5,16,NA,NA,CASSYGRAVGGETQYF,TGTGCCAGCAGTTACGGTAGGGCAGTTGGGGGAGAGACCCAGTACTTC
TRBV6-4,TRBJ2-3,15,medium-sized,NA,CASSKSRGGTDTQYF,TGTGCCAGCAGTAAAAGCCGCGGGGGCACAGATACGCAGTATTTT
TRBV7-9,TRBJ1-3,15,once,NA,CASSLAGRSGNTIYF,TGTGCCAGCAGCTTAGCTGGGCGGTCTGGAAACACCATATATTTT
TRBV30,TRBJ1-4,17,NA,NA,CAWSVKGVSLTNEKLFF,TGTGCCTGGAGTGTAAAGGGAGTCTCGTTGACTAATGAAAAACTGTTTTTT
TRBV7-8,TRBJ1-6,16,NA,NA,CASSLGPVLNNSPLHF,TGTGCCAGCAGCTTAGGGCCCGTTCTAAATAATTCACCCCTCCACTTT